This passage covers 17 T cell receptor beta chains from one sample sequenced in a study of blood T cell repertoires in COVID-19. The method was immunoSEQ multiplex PCR; TCRdb's version includes in-frame clones alone and lacks a portion of them. In the table there are fewer than 75,000 clones, nearly 80% of which are singletons. The sample consisted of peripheral blood. Every receptor here comes from an older woman with acute or convalescent COVID-19.

The chain links TRBV5-6 to TRBJ1-2, with TRBD1 identical over 7 bases. The CDR3 totals 15 residues. Germline loops: CDR1 SGHDT, CDR2 YYEEEE. V was clipped by 4 bases and J by 4 bases; unmatched bases: 10. The CDR3 nucleotides are TGTGCCAGCAGCCCCCCAGGGGGGTGGTCCTATGGCTACACCTTC. It yields the protein CASSPPGGWSYGYTF. Drawing the rest from reference TRBV5-6 and TRBJ1-2, the complete variable domain is DAGVTQSPTHLIKTRGQQVTLRCSPKSGHDTVSWYQQALGQGPQFIFQYYEEEERQRGNFPDRFSGHQFPNYSSELNVNALLLGDSALYLCASSPPGGWSYGYTFGSGTRLTVV.

The chain has TRBV24-1 and TRBJ2-2; no clear D gene. Germline lookup yields CDR1 KGHDR and CDR2 SFDVKD. V gave up 5 bases and J gave up 1 base, with 7 bases separating them. This CDR3 spans 14 amino acids. The CDR3 reads CATSGTQNTGELFF. Written as DNA, the CDR3 is TGTGCCACCAGTGGCACACAGAACACCGGGGAGCTGTTTTTT.

This chain links TRBV6-5 with TRBJ1-5; possible D gene TRBD1, 6 bases. V was clipped by 2 bases and J by 3 bases, with 11 bases between them. The CDR3 has 15 amino acids. Germline lookup yields CDR1 MNHEY and CDR2 SVGAGI. The CDR3 sequence: CASSYEGHYNQPQHF. Written as DNA, the CDR3 is TGTGCCAGCAGTTACGAGGGACATTACAATCAGCCCCAGCATTTT.

This clone was seen once. The chain couples TRBV25-1 to TRBJ1-4, with D possibly TRBD1 on 6 matching bases. Trimming removed 9 bases from V and 3 bases from J, with 11 bases in between. Germline lookup yields CDR1 MGHDK and CDR2 SYGVNS. The length of the CDR3 is 13 residues. The CDR3 DNA follows: TGTGCCAGTACAGGGTTGTCTAATGAAAAACTGTTTTTT. It specifies CASTGLSNEKLFF.

The gene calls are TRBV2 and TRBJ2-7; D is unresolved. This CDR3 region has 11 residues. Germline values: CDR1 SNHLY, CDR2 FYNNEI. Trimming took off 7 bases at V and 5 bases at J, with 9 bases between the two ends. CDR3 loop: CASTPPDEQYF. CDR3 coding DNA: TGTGCCAGCACCCCCCCCGACGAGCAGTACTTC. The whole variable domain, filled in from reference TRBV2 and TRBJ2-7, reads EPEVTQTPSHQVTQMGQEVILRCVPISNHLYFYWYRQILGQKVEFLVSFYNNEISEKSEIFDDQFSVERPDGSNFTLKIRSTKLEDSAMYFCASTPPDEQYFGPGTRLTVT.

The chain uses TRBV5-1 and TRBJ2-2; 7 positions match TRBD1. Germline values: CDR1 SGHRS, CDR2 YFSETQ. Unmatched junction bases numbered 7, after V lost 4 bases and J lost 4 bases. The CDR3 length is 15 residues. CDR3 sequence reads: CASSQQGSGTGELFF. The CDR3 region has the DNA TGCGCCAGCAGCCAACAGGGGTCTGGCACCGGGGAGCTGTTTTTT.

The chain has TRBV7-6 and TRBJ2-7, with 8 nucleotides matching TRBD1. There are 15 residues in the CDR3. V was clipped by 2 bases and J by 6 bases; unmatched bases: 9. Per the germline V gene, CDR1 is SGHVS and CDR2 is FNYEAQ. The CDR3 region is CASSLFGTGGGEQYF. The CDR3 nucleotides are TGTGCCAGCAGCTTATTTGGGACAGGAGGCGGCGAGCAGTACTTC.

The chain carries TRBV5-6 and TRBJ2-7, with TRBD2 as a possible D gene (5 bases). V gave up 4 bases and J gave up 7 bases, with 15 bases separating them. The CDR3 is 13 amino acids. The germline CDR1 and CDR2 sequences are SGHDT and YYEEEE. The CDR3 here is CASSALETGEQYF. CDR3 DNA: TGTGCCAGCAGCGCACTAGAGACCGGAGAGCAGTACTTC.

This chain connects TRBV9 to TRBJ1-1, with 8 bases lining up with TRBD1. The CDR3 runs to 16 residues. The V gene's germline CDR1 is SGDLS and CDR2 YYNGEE. V trimming: 2 bases; J trimming: 2 bases; junction bases outside the gene matches: 8. CDR3 DNA sequence: TGTGCCAGCAGCGTCGGGCAGGGGGCGTATAACACTGAAGCTTTCTTT. This gives the protein CASSVGQGAYNTEAFF.

The rearrangement uses TRBV7-2 and TRBJ1-6, with a possible D match to TRBD1 (6 bases). Germline lookup yields CDR1 SGHTA and CDR2 FQGNSA. The CDR3 runs to 16 residues. Trimming stripped 5 bases from V and 8 bases from J, with 19 bases between. The CDR3 DNA is TGTGCCAGCAGCGAAAGGAGGGGGGCGGGAGATTCACCCCTCCACTTT. Its translation: CASSERRGAGDSPLHF. The variable domain in full, with the rest retrieved from reference TRBV7-2 and TRBJ1-6, is GAGVSQSPSNKVTEKGKDVELRCDPISGHTALYWYRQSLGQGLEFLIYFQGNSAPDKSGLPSDRFSAERTGGSVSTLTIQRTQQEDSAVYLCASSERRGAGDSPLHFGNGTRLTVT.

The chain couples TRBV7-8 to TRBJ1-6, with TRBD1 identical over 7 bases. CDR1 SGHVS and CDR2 FQNEAQ come from the germline V gene. The junction had 10 bases not matched to a gene; V was cut back by 4 bases and J by 10 bases. CDR3 length: 15 amino acids. CDR3 nucleotide sequence: TGTGCCAGCAGCTCCCCGACAGGGCCGCTATCACCCCTCCACTTT. It yields the protein CASSSPTGPLSPLHF. Full variable domain (rest looked up from reference TRBV7-8 and TRBJ1-6): GAGVSQSPRYKVAKRGQDVALRCDPISGHVSLFWYQQALGQGPEFLTYFQNEAQLDKSGLPSDRFFAERPEGSVSTLKIQRTQQEDSAVYLCASSSPTGPLSPLHFGNGTRLTVT.

The chain carries TRBV6-2 or TRBV6-3 and TRBJ2-7; 7 positions match TRBD1. V dropped 2 bases and J dropped 0; count of bases not matched to a gene: 4. The CDR3 covers 15 residues. Germline V gene lookup returns CDR1 MNHEY and CDR2 SVGEGT. The DNA of the CDR3 is TGTGCCAGCAGTTACCGGACAGGCGACTCCTACGAGCAGTACTTC. It specifies CASSYRTGDSYEQYF.

In its sample, this clone was seen once. V usage is TRBV6-5 and J usage is TRBJ1-5, with D maybe TRBD1 (5 bases). Between the trimmed V and J ends, which lost 6 bases and 0 bases, there was a span of 12 bases. The CDR3 is 15 residues long. The V gene's germline CDR1 is MNHEY and CDR2 SVGAGI. In DNA, the CDR3 is TGTGCCAGCAGACCGACAGATTATAGCAATCAGCCCCAGCATTTT. This sequence encodes CASRPTDYSNQPQHF.

This clone has only a few counts. This rearrangement joins TRBV5-1 to TRBJ2-6; TRBD2 agrees at 7 bases. This CDR3 is built from 16 residues. Germline V gene lookup returns CDR1 SGHRS and CDR2 YFSETQ. The V segment lost 0 bases and the J segment 0 bases; nucleotides outside the gene matches: 0. CDR3 residues: CASSLERGSGANVLTF. The DNA of the CDR3 is TGCGCCAGCAGCTTGGAGCGGGGCTCTGGGGCCAACGTCCTGACTTTC. Full variable domain (remainder filled in from reference TRBV5-1 and TRBJ2-6): KAGVTQTPRYLIKTRGQQVTLSCSPISGHRSVSWYQQTPGQGLQFLFEYFSETQRNKGNFPGRFSGRQFSNSRSEMNVSTLELGDSALYLCASSLERGSGANVLTFGAGSRLTVL.

This clone has a handful of counts. The V call is TRBV27, the J call TRBJ2-1; D may be TRBD2 (5 bases). The CDR3 has 14 residues. The V gene's germline CDR1 is MNHEY and CDR2 SMNVEV (reference sequence). V was cut by 2 bases and J by 1 base, with 6 bases left in between. The CDR3 loop is CASSLGGSYNEQFF. CDR3 nucleotides: TGTGCCAGCAGTTTAGGAGGTTCCTACAATGAGCAGTTCTTC.

The CDR3 sequence: CASLQGDNNEQFF. Here the CDR3 DNA reads TGTGCCAGCCTACAGGGAGATAACAATGAGCAGTTCTTC. The chain recombines TRBV6-6 with TRBJ2-1; perhaps TRBD1 as D (6 bases). Deletions cut 8 bases from V and 5 bases from J, with 13 bases between. Germline assignment: CDR1 MNHNY and CDR2 SVGAGI (reference sequence). The CDR3 loop spans 13 amino acids.

A single count supports this clone. Compared with germline, one end of the junction differs, possibly owing to a read error. V and J are TRBV7-3 and TRBJ2-5; TRBD1 matches 8 bases. CDR3 size: 14 residues. CDR1 and CDR2 (germline): SGHTA, FQGTGA. The CDR3 DNA reads as TGTGCCAGCAGCGTAACAGGGGGCCAAGAGACCCAGTACTTC. Its translation: CASSVTGGQETQYF.